This T cell receptor beta chain was documented in a study of shared clonotypes between healthy human individuals. About the research overall: Per-donor plates numbered three CD4 naive, three CD4 memory, two CD8 naive and one CD8 memory.

Assay: immunoSEQ multiplex PCR; the TCRdb copy retains only in-frame clones and omits some. The sample has fewer than 1.8 million clones, approximately 98.5% seen once; the top ten hold 0.3% to 0.45%. Whole-study results and caveats: Relative to memory subsets, naive subsets generally showed larger estimated richness. The naive CD4 repertoires of several donors were compared, and about 5% of clonotypes were shared.

A note on this clone: The antigen is undetermined.

Germline CDR1 is SGDLS and CDR2 is YYNGEE. The CDR3 covers 13 residues. The V end lost 3 bases, the J end lost 7 bases, and 12 bases lay between the germline ends. What was sequenced was naive CD4+ T cells sorted from blood. The subset here: CD45RA+ positively selected. This chain joins TRBV9 and TRBJ2-3; a weak D match, TRBD2 (5 bases). The source is a man aged 25-45 years in good health. The CDR3 is CASSATLDHTQYF. CDR3 coding DNA: TGTGCCAGCAGCGCCACACTAGATCATACGCAGTATTTT. The complete variable domain, with remaining parts taken from reference TRBV9 and TRBJ2-3, reads DSGVTQTPKHLITATGQRVTLRCSPRSGDLSVYWYQQSLDQGLQFLIQYYNGEERAKGNILERFSAQQFPDLHSELNLSSLELGDSALYFCASSATLDHTQYFGPGTRLTVL.